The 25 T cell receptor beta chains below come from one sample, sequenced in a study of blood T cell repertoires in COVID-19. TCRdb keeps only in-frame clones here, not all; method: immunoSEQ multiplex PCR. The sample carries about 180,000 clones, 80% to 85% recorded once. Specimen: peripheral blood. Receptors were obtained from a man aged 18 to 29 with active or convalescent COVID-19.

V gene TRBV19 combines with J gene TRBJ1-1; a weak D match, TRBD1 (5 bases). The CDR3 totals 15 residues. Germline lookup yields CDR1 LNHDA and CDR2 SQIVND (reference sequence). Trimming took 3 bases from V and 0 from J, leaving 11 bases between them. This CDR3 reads CASSIGGVMNTEAFF. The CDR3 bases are TGTGCCAGTAGTATCGGAGGGGTCATGAACACTGAAGCTTTCTTT.

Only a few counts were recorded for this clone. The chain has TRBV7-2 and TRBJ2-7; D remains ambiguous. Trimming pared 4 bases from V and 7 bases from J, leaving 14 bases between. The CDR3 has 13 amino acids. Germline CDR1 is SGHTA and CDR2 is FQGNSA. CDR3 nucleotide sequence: TGTGCCAGCAGCTCCGTTATCTCGCGGGAGCAGTACTTC. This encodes CASSSVISREQYF. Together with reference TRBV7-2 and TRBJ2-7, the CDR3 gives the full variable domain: GAGVSQSPSNKVTEKGKDVELRCDPISGHTALYWYRQSLGQGLEFLIYFQGNSAPDKSGLPSDRFSAERTGGSVSTLTIQRTQQEDSAVYLCASSSVISREQYFGPGTRLTVT.

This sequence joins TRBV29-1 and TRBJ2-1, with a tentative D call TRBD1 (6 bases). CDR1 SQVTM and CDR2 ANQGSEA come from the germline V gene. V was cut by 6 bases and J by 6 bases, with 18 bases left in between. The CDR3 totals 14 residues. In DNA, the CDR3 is TGCAGCGTCGCTGACAGGTTAGCCATCAATGAGCAGTTCTTC. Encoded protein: CSVADRLAINEQFF.

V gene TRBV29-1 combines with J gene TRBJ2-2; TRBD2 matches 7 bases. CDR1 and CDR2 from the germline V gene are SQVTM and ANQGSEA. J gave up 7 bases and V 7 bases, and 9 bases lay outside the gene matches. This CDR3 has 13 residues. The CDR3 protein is CSARTGGGGELFF. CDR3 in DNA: TGCAGCGCCCGGACTGGGGGGGGCGGGGAGCTGTTTTTT.

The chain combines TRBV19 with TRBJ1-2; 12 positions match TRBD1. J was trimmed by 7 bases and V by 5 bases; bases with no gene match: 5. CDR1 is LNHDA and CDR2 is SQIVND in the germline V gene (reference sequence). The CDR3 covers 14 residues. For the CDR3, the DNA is TGTGCCAGTAGTCCCGGGACAGGGGGCTTTGGCTACACCTTC. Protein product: CASSPGTGGFGYTF.

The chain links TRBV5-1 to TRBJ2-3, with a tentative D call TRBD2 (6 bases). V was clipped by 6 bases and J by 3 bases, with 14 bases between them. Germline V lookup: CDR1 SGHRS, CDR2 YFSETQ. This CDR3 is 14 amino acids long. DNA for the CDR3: TGCGCCAGCAATGGACCGGGAGCGACAGATACGCAGTATTTT. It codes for CASNGPGATDTQYF.

CDR3 nucleotides: TGCAGCGTTGAGCGCAGTAGCGCCGGGGAGCTGTTTTTT. Translating it yields CSVERSSAGELFF. This chain joins TRBV29-1 and TRBJ2-2; the D gene is possibly TRBD2 (5 bases). V gave up 3 bases and J gave up 6 bases, with 11 bases separating them. The germline V gene has CDR1 SQVTM and CDR2 ANQGSEA. The CDR3 is made up of 13 amino acids.

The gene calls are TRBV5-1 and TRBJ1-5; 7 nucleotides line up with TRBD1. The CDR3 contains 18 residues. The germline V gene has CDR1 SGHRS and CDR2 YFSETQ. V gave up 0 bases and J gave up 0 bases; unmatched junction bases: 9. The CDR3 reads CASSLDVRGTYSNQPQHF. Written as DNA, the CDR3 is TGCGCCAGCAGCTTGGACGTCAGGGGGACCTATAGCAATCAGCCCCAGCATTTT.

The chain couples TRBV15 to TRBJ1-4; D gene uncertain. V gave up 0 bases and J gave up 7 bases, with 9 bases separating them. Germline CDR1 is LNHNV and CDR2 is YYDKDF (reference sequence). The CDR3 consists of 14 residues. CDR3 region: CATSRDVSFEKLFF. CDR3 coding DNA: TGTGCCACCAGCAGAGATGTCTCGTTTGAAAAACTGTTTTTT.

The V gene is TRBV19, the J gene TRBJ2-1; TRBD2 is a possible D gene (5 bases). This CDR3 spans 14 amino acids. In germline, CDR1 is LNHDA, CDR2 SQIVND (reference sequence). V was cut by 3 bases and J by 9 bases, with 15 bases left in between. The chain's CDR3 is CASSIPWRISEQFF. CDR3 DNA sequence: TGTGCCAGTAGTATTCCGTGGAGGATCTCTGAGCAGTTCTTC.

The DNA for the CDR3 is TGTGCCAGCAGCGCTGACAGGGTAGGGCTTTACGAGCAGTACTTC. Encoded protein: CASSADRVGLYEQYF. The chain couples TRBV7-2 to TRBJ2-7; TRBD1 aligns across 7 bases. Germline V gene data show CDR1 as SGHTA and CDR2 as FQGNSA. With V trimmed by 5 bases and J by 4 bases, 11 bases remained unmatched. CDR3 length: 15 amino acids. Looking up the rest from reference TRBV7-2 and TRBJ2-7 gives the full variable domain: GAGVSQSPSNKVTEKGKDVELRCDPISGHTALYWYRQSLGQGLEFLIYFQGNSAPDKSGLPSDRFSAERTGGSVSTLTIQRTQQEDSAVYLCASSADRVGLYEQYFGPGTRLTVT.

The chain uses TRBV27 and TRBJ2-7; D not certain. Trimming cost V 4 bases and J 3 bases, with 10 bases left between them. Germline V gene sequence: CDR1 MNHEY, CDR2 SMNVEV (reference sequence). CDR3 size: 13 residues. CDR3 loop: CASSSKHYYEQYF. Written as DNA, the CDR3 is TGTGCCAGCAGTTCGAAACACTACTACGAGCAGTACTTC.

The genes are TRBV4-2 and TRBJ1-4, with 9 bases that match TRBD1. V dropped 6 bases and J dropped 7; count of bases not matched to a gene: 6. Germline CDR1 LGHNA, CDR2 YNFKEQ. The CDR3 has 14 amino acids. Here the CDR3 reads CASRLETGGEKLFF. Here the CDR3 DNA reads TGTGCCAGCAGGCTTGAGACAGGGGGTGAAAAACTGTTTTTT.

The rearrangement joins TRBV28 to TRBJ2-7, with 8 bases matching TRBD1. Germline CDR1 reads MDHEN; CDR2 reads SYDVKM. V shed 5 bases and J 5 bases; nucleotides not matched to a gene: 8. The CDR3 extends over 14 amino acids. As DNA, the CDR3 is TGTGCCAGCAGTCCGGGACAGGTATTAGACGAGCAGTACTTC. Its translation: CASSPGQVLDEQYF. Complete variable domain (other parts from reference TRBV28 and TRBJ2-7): DVKVTQSSRYLVKRTGEKVFLECVQDMDHENMFWYRQDPGLGLRLIYFSYDVKMKEKGDIPEGYSVSREKKERFSLILESASTNQTSMYLCASSPGQVLDEQYFGPGTRLTVT.

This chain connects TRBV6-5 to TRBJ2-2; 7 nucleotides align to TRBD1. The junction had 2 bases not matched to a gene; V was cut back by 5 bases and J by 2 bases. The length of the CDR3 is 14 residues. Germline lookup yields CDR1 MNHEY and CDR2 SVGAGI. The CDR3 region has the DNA TGTGCCAGCAGTCGGGACAGAAACACCGGGGAGCTGTTTTTT. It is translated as CASSRDRNTGELFF.

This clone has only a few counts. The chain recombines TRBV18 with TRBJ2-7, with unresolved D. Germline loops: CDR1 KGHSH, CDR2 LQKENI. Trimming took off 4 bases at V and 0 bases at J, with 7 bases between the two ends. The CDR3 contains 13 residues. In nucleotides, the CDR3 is TGTGCCAGCTCACTACAGAGCTCCTACGAGCAGTACTTC. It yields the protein CASSLQSSYEQYF.

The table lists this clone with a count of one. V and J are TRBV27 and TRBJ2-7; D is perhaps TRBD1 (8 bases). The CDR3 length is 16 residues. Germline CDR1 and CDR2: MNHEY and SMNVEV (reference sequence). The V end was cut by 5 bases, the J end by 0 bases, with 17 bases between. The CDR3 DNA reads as TGTGCCAGCAGTGAATTACAGGGGGGGAGCTCCTACGAGCAGTACTTC. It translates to CASSELQGGSSYEQYF.

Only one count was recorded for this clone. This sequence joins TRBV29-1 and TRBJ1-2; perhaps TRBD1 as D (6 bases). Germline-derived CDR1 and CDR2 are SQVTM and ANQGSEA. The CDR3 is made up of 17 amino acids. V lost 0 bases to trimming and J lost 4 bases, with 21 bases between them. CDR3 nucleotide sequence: TGCAGCGTTGAAGAATCCAAACGGTGGGGGCTCGGCTATGGCTACACCTTC. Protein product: CSVEESKRWGLGYGYTF.

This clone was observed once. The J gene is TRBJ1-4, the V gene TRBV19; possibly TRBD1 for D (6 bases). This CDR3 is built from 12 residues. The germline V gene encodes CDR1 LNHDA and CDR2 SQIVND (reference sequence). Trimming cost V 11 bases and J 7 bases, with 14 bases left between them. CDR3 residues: CAARGGPEKLFF. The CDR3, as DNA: TGTGCCGCAAGGGGGGGGCCTGAAAAACTGTTTTTT.

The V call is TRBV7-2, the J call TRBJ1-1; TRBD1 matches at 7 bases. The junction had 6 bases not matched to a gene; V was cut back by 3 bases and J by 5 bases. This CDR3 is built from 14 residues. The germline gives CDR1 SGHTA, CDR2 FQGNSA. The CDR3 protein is CASSLRQGRTEAFF. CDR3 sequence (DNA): TGTGCCAGCAGCTTGCGACAGGGTCGAACTGAAGCTTTCTTT.

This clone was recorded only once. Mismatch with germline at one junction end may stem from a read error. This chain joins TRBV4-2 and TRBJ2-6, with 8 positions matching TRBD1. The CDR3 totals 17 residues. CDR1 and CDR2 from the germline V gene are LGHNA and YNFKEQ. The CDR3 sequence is CASSPLGPPTGVNVLTF. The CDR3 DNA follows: TGTGCCAGCAGCCCCCTGGGCCCCCCGACAGGGGTCAACGTCCTGACTTTC.

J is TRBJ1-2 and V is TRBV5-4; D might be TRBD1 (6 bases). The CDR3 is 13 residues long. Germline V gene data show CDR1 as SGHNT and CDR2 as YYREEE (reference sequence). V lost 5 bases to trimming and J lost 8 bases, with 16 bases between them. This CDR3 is CASSIQGPGGYTF. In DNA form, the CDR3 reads TGTGCCAGCAGTATTCAGGGGCCGGGAGGCTACACCTTC.

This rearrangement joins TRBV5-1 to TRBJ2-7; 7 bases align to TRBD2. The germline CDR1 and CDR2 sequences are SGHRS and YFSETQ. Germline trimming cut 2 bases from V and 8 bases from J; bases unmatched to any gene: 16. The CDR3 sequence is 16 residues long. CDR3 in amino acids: CASSFGGLAGEMQQYF. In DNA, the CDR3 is TGCGCCAGCAGCTTCGGCGGCTTAGCGGGTGAAATGCAGCAGTACTTC.

The CDR3 spells CASTGSYQETQYF. CDR3 DNA sequence: TGTGCCAGCACCGGGAGTTACCAAGAGACCCAGTACTTC. The V and J genes are TRBV6-5 and TRBJ2-5, with D perhaps TRBD2 (6 bases). V was pared by 7 bases and J by 0 bases, with 9 bases between. This CDR3 is built from 13 residues. Germline assignment: CDR1 MNHEY and CDR2 SVGAGI.

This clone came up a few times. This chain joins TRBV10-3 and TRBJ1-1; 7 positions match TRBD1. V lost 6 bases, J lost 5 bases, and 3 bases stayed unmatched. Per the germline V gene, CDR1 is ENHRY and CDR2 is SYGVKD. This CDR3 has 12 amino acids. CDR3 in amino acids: CAIRQGQTEAFF. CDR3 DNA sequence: TGTGCCATCAGGCAGGGACAGACTGAAGCTTTCTTT.